These T cell receptor beta chains were read from a single sample in a study of blood T cell repertoires in COVID-19. TCRdb's copy holds only in-frame clones and misses some; the assay was immunoSEQ multiplex PCR. This sample carries about 210,000 clones, roughly 94% of them seen once, and the ten largest clones take roughly 1.2%. Sequencing was performed on peripheral blood. The receptors were gathered from a man aged 30 to 45 with acute or convalescent COVID-19. The conserved cysteine and the conserved F or W are not part of the CDR3 here. The order of the fields is CDR3 protein, CDR3 length, J gene, V gene.

ASSFSRDSNQPQH | 13 | TRBJ1-5 | TRBV7-9
ASSIRPDRGYEQY | 13 | TRBJ2-7 | TRBV6-6
STRGGSDTGELF | 12 | TRBJ2-2 | TRBV29-1
AFFGGANVLT | 10 | TRBJ2-6 | TRBV30
ASSFTSQVRSGYT | 13 | TRBJ1-2 | TRBV11-2
ASGVNRNSPLH | 11 | TRBJ1-6 | TRBV28
ASSLPANYGYT | 11 | TRBJ1-2 | TRBV28
ASSPQARPGQPQH | 13 | TRBJ1-5 | TRBV19
ASSVDRANEQF | 11 | TRBJ2-1 | TRBV6-4
ASSPWVAGTDTQY | 13 | TRBJ2-3 | TRBV7-9
ATSREKEAGGRDIQY | 15 | TRBJ2-4 | TRBV15
ASSDQAGVNTIY | 12 | TRBJ1-3 | TRBV19
AGRQGGEQY | 9 | TRBJ2-7 | TRBV6-5
ASSLERGGQFEQF | 13 | TRBJ2-1 | TRBV7-3
ASSHRTGLAF | 10 | TRBJ1-1 | TRBV6-5
ASSFAQGQSYNEQF | 14 | TRBJ2-1 | TRBV11-2
ASSFSWQMNTEAF | 13 | TRBJ1-1 | TRBV5-1
ASSPATVRGDTQY | 13 | TRBJ2-3 | TRBV28
SAEGQGSTGELF | 12 | TRBJ2-2 | TRBV29-1
ASHTTAGGNQPQH | 13 | TRBJ1-5 | TRBV28
ASHDRSSGANVLT | 13 | TRBJ2-6 | TRBV19
ASSLARGAKKPQH | 13 | TRBJ1-5 | TRBV7-8
ASSLRRETQY | 10 | TRBJ2-5 | TRBV5-1
AWSVGPTGGTAGYT | 14 | TRBJ1-2 | TRBV30
ASSQDLYGLRLEEQY | 15 | TRBJ2-7 | TRBV14
ASSTARGYT | 9 | TRBJ1-2 | TRBV28
ASTSWSGGKNIQY | 13 | TRBJ2-4 | TRBV28
ATFGTGVSDTQY | 12 | TRBJ2-3 | TRBV28
ASSWDRGREAF | 11 | TRBJ1-1 | TRBV27
ASSSDRDSLTMNTEAF | 16 | TRBJ1-1 | TRBV5-6
ASSLDGGYTEAF | 12 | TRBJ1-1 | TRBV7-8
ASGGTEQETQY | 11 | TRBJ2-5 | TRBV5-4
ASSLEGGKPQH | 11 | TRBJ1-5 | TRBV5-4
SVAELLPGEQY | 11 | TRBJ2-7 | TRBV29-1
ASSLGTGGQPQH | 12 | TRBJ1-5 | TRBV4-1
ASSPLDRDHEQY | 12 | TRBJ2-7 | TRBV27
ASSSTPYEQY | 10 | TRBJ2-7 | TRBV5-8
TSSLLWGGRGTGELF | 15 | TRBJ2-2 | TRBV1
ASSLTSGKLETQY | 13 | TRBJ2-5 | TRBV7-6
ASSWTGFSGNTIY | 13 | TRBJ1-3 | TRBV6-2/TRBV6-3
ASSQELAPYNEQF | 13 | TRBJ2-1 | TRBV3-1/TRBV3-2
ASSFRASGNTGELF | 14 | TRBJ2-2 | TRBV28
ASSSTEDRALYGYT | 14 | TRBJ1-2 | TRBV5-8
ASSLGDRGQETQY | 13 | TRBJ2-5 | TRBV7-9
ASRGQGYQPQH | 11 | TRBJ1-5 | TRBV2
ASSLGATDGYT | 11 | TRBJ1-2 | TRBV5-1